This passage covers 22 T cell receptor beta chains from one sample sequenced in a study of shared clonotypes between healthy human individuals. Method: immunoSEQ multiplex PCR; TCRdb's copy keeps in-frame clones and lacks some. The sample lists a few hundred thousand clones, 70% to 80% occurring once. The sample taken for sequencing was PBMCs. The receptors derive from a woman aged 40 to 50 in good health. Some clones in this sample may be carry-over from other donors' samples.

J is TRBJ1-2 and V is TRBV28; a possible D gene is TRBD1 (6 bases). V was trimmed by 3 bases and J by 4 bases, leaving 12 bases between them. From germline, CDR1 is MDHEN and CDR2 SYDVKM. The CDR3 sequence is 14 residues long. In DNA, the CDR3 is TGTGCCAGCAGTTTGCCAGGACAGATCTATGGCTACACCTTC. This encodes CASSLPGQIYGYTF.

This chain connects TRBV7-9 to TRBJ2-1; maybe TRBD2 (6 bases). CDR1 and CDR2 from the germline V gene are SEHNR and FQNEAQ (reference sequence). V lost 4 bases and J lost 6, with 16 bases in between. The CDR3 sequence is 15 residues long. The CDR3 loop reads CASSSSGVTRNEQFF. DNA of the CDR3: TGTGCCAGCAGCTCATCGGGGGTGACACGCAATGAGCAGTTCTTC.

This clone was detected only a few times. Only one base separates this from a far larger clonotype, so it likely reflects a read error. The chain is built from TRBV30 and TRBJ2-7; 12 bases are shared with TRBD2. Germline CDR1 is GTSNPN and CDR2 is SVGIG (reference sequence). The J segment lost 5 bases and the V segment lost 4 bases, leaving 6 bases of the junction unmatched. The CDR3 is made up of 14 amino acids. CDR3 loop: CAWTALAGGHEQYF. Written as DNA, the CDR3 is TGTGCCTGGACTGCACTAGCGGGAGGCCACGAGCAGTACTTC.

This clone was picked up many times. The chain combines TRBV9 with TRBJ2-1, with 7 bases identical to TRBD1. Trimming took 1 base from V and 3 from J; bases not matched to a gene: 4. The CDR3 runs to 15 residues. Germline V gives CDR1 SGDLS, CDR2 YYNGEE. In DNA form, the CDR3 reads TGTGCCAGCAGCGTAAGGGGGCTGAACTACAATGAGCAGTTCTTC. Residues: CASSVRGLNYNEQFF.

This sequence joins TRBV5-8 and TRBJ2-7; D unclear. V lost 1 base and J 2 bases, leaving 7 bases between the germline ends. The CDR3 totals 13 residues. Per the germline V gene, CDR1 is SGHTS and CDR2 is YDEGEE. The CDR3 loop is CASSLSQPYEQYF. The CDR3 nucleotides are TGTGCCAGCAGCTTGTCGCAGCCCTACGAGCAGTACTTC.

The genes are TRBV5-4 and TRBJ2-1, with TRBD1 matching over 9 bases. V lost 4 bases and J lost 6; bases outside the gene matches: 8. In germline, CDR1 is SGHNT, CDR2 YYREEE (reference sequence). The CDR3 has 15 residues. The CDR3: CASSPVDRGTNEQFF. In DNA form, the CDR3 reads TGTGCCAGCAGCCCCGTGGACAGGGGTACCAATGAGCAGTTCTTC.

V gene TRBV7-9 combines with J gene TRBJ2-3; no definite D call. V was shortened by 0 bases and J by 3 bases, with 4 bases between the two germline ends. The germline V gene encodes CDR1 SEHNR and CDR2 FQNEAQ (reference sequence). The CDR3 spans 13 residues. In nucleotides, the CDR3 is TGTGCCAGCAGCTTAGCGTGGACAGATACGCAGTATTTT. Translated: CASSLAWTDTQYF. Filled out from reference TRBV7-9 and TRBJ2-3, the complete variable domain reads DTGVSQNPRHKITKRGQNVTFRCDPISEHNRLYWYRQTLGQGPEFLTYFQNEAQLEKSRLLSDRFSAERPKGSFSTLEIQRTEQGDSAMYLCASSLAWTDTQYFGPGTRLTVL.

This clone was counted once. The chain uses TRBV19 and TRBJ2-2, with 10 bases fitting TRBD2. The germline V gene has CDR1 LNHDA and CDR2 SQIVND (reference sequence). V shed 1 base and J 4 bases; nucleotides not matched to a gene: 3. The CDR3 is made up of 16 amino acids. As DNA, the CDR3 is TGTGCCAGTAGTATAGGGAGCGGGAGGGTCACCGGGGAGCTGTTTTTT. Protein: CASSIGSGRVTGELFF.

The rearrangement joins TRBV27 to TRBJ1-5, with 8 bases lining up with TRBD1. Germline loops: CDR1 MNHEY, CDR2 SMNVEV (reference sequence). The CDR3 totals 17 residues. The V segment lost 5 bases and the J segment 0 bases; nucleotides outside the gene matches: 9. CDR3 bases: TGTGCCAGCAGTCCATCCAGGGGGCTTATTAGCAATCAGCCCCAGCATTTT. Protein product: CASSPSRGLISNQPQHF.

The chain couples TRBV7-6 to TRBJ2-7; 8 positions match TRBD2. This CDR3 has 15 residues. CDR1 SGHVS and CDR2 FNYEAQ come from the germline V gene. V was clipped by 4 bases and J by 4 bases; unmatched bases: 9. CDR3 sequence reads: CASSSSLAGKYEQYF. The DNA for the CDR3 is TGTGCCAGCAGCTCCAGCTTAGCGGGAAAGTACGAGCAGTACTTC.

As to this clone: Distinct nucleotide sequences in the sample also encode this CDR3. The gene calls are TRBV5-1 and TRBJ2-1; 9 nucleotides match TRBD2. Germline CDR1 SGHRS, CDR2 YFSETQ. V dropped 0 bases and J dropped 4; count of bases not matched to a gene: 2. The CDR3 extends over 15 amino acids. CDR3 nucleotide sequence: TGCGCCAGCAGCTTGGGACTAGCGGAATACAATGAGCAGTTCTTC. Its protein is CASSLGLAEYNEQFF.

About this clone: With a much larger clone just one base away, this may be a read error. Different DNA sequences within this sample yield the same CDR3. The chain uses TRBV5-1 and TRBJ2-3, with 10 bases lining up with TRBD1. There are 14 residues in the CDR3. The germline gives CDR1 SGHRS, CDR2 YFSETQ. This CDR3 reads CASSRQGAADTQYF. CDR3 nucleotide sequence: TGTGCCAGCAGTCGACAGGGGGCCGCAGATACGCAGTATTTT.

This chain joins TRBV28 and TRBJ2-2, with unresolved D. The CDR3 contains 15 residues. Trimming took off 7 bases at V and 3 bases at J, with 15 bases between the two ends. Germline V gives CDR1 MDHEN, CDR2 SYDVKM. CDR3: CASTPGLAYTGELFF. DNA of the CDR3: TGTGCCAGCACCCCAGGCCTCGCCTACACCGGGGAGCTGTTTTTT. Drawing the rest from reference TRBV28 and TRBJ2-2, the complete variable domain is DVKVTQSSRYLVKRTGEKVFLECVQDMDHENMFWYRQDPGLGLRLIYFSYDVKMKEKGDIPEGYSVSREKKERFSLILESASTNQTSMYLCASTPGLAYTGELFFGEGSRLTVL.

The rearrangement uses TRBV28 and TRBJ1-3; TRBD1 might be the D (5 bases). Between the trimmed V and J ends, which lost 7 bases and 8 bases, there was a span of 18 bases. Germline V CDR1 and CDR2: MDHEN, SYDVKM. This CDR3 has 14 residues. The CDR3 loop reads CASTEGRAFDTIYF. The CDR3 DNA reads as TGTGCCAGCACCGAGGGGAGGGCTTTTGACACCATATATTTT.

This clone has only one observation. The chain joins TRBV25-1 to TRBJ1-4; a possible D gene is TRBD1 (6 bases). The CDR3 extends over 17 amino acids. In germline, CDR1 is MGHDK, CDR2 SYGVNS. The V end was cut by 2 bases, the J end by 5 bases, with 18 bases between. As DNA, the CDR3 is TGTGCCAGCAGTGAACAGGGGCATAGGCCCGGCAATGAAAAACTGTTTTTT. It yields the protein CASSEQGHRPGNEKLFF.

V usage is TRBV27 and J usage is TRBJ2-1, with unresolved D. The germline V gene has CDR1 MNHEY and CDR2 SMNVEV (reference sequence). CDR3 length: 12 residues. With 10 bases removed from V and 9 bases from J, the gap between germline ends came to 16 bases. CDR3 sequence (DNA): TGTGCCACAGACTTTGGATGGGGTGAGCAGTTCTTC. Its protein is CATDFGWGEQFF.

The V gene is TRBV30, the J gene TRBJ2-3; a possible D gene is TRBD2 (5 bases). Trimming removed 0 bases from V and 3 bases from J, with 16 bases in between. Germline V gene lookup returns CDR1 GTSNPN and CDR2 SVGIG (reference sequence). The CDR3 spans 16 residues. The CDR3 spells CAWSVPLRDRTDTQYF. Written as DNA, the CDR3 is TGTGCCTGGAGTGTACCGCTCCGGGATAGAACAGATACGCAGTATTTT. The full variable domain, completed using reference TRBV30 and TRBJ2-3, is SQTIHQWPATLVQPVGSPLSLECTVEGTSNPNLYWYRQAAGRGLQLLFYSVGIGQISSEVPQNLSASRPQDRQFILSSKKLLLSDSGFYLCAWSVPLRDRTDTQYFGPGTRLTVL.

DNA for the CDR3: TGTGCCAGCGGTACCGACAGGTCCGACTATGGCTACACCTTC. Residues: CASGTDRSDYGYTF. The V gene is TRBV9, the J gene TRBJ1-2; D might be TRBD1 (6 bases). The length of the CDR3 is 14 residues. Between the trimmed V and J ends, which lost 7 bases and 3 bases, there was a span of 16 bases. Germline loops: CDR1 SGDLS, CDR2 YYNGEE.

As regards this clone: A far larger clone differs by one base, so this is likely a read error. Other DNA sequences in the same sample also yield this CDR3. The chain employs TRBV6-6 and TRBJ1-1, with a weak D call TRBD1 (5 bases). This CDR3 is 11 amino acids long. Germline CDR1 reads MNHNY; CDR2 reads SVGAGI (reference sequence). The germline V and J ends were trimmed by 6 bases and 3 bases, with 5 bases remaining between them. The CDR3 DNA sequence: TGTGCCAGCAGGGGGGACACTGAAGCTTTCTTT. Its translation: CASRGDTEAFF.

The chain carries TRBV18 and TRBJ2-5; D unclear. The CDR3 spans 14 residues. The germline V gene has CDR1 KGHSH and CDR2 LQKENI. Trimming left V 2 bases short and J 3 bases short, with 10 bases between. CDR3 nucleotide sequence: TGTGCCAGCTCACCATCCTTGACGGAAGAGACCCAGTACTTC. Its translation is CASSPSLTEETQYF.

In this sample, this clone turned up a few times. The rearrangement uses TRBV10-3 and TRBJ2-7; D may be TRBD1 or TRBD2 (5 bases each). The CDR3 extends over 14 amino acids. V was cut by 5 bases and J by 4 bases, with 15 bases left in between. Per the germline V gene, CDR1 is ENHRY and CDR2 is SYGVKD. CDR3 amino acids: CAISIRDGDYEQYF. The DNA of the CDR3 is TGTGCCATCAGTATCCGGGACGGCGATTACGAGCAGTACTTC.

The chain joins TRBV30 to TRBJ1-1; no clear D. The CDR3 spans 13 residues. Germline-derived CDR1 and CDR2 are GTSNPN and SVGIG (reference sequence). Between the trimmed V and J ends, which lost 5 bases and 0 bases, there was a span of 10 bases. The CDR3 DNA reads as TGTGCCTGGTCAAGGCGGATGAACACTGAAGCTTTCTTT. It encodes CAWSRRMNTEAFF.